This T cell receptor beta chain was captured by sequencing in a study of T cells in Graves' hyperthyroidism and ophthalmopathy. Many counts were recorded for this clonotype. Germline lookup yields CDR1 MNHNS and CDR2 SASEGT. The CDR3 extends over 15 amino acids. Between the trimmed V and J ends, which lost 6 bases and 4 bases, there was a span of 18 bases. Hyperthyroidism in the patients, aged 18 to 65, was newly diagnosed and under 2 months in duration. A patient was excluded if there was uncontrolled infection, other autoimmune disease, pregnancy or lactation. From RNA transcripts, TCR beta CDR3 regions were amplified. The study used the HTBI primer set for a first-round RT-PCR of the TCR CDR3. TCRdb redid the calling of the multiplex PCR reads with MiXCR, one entry per CDR3 protein. The data hold under 450,000 distinct CDR3 sequences, with about 17% observed a single time.

The sample was blood. The source is a woman aged 25 to 39 with Graves' hyperthyroidism that later progressed to Graves' ophthalmopathy. V usage is TRBV6-1 and J usage is TRBJ1-2, with D possibly being TRBD1 (6 bases). For the CDR3, the DNA is TGTGCCAGCAGCCGAGGACAGACAGCCGGCTATGGCTACACCTTC. It is translated as CASSRGQTAGYGYTF.